This TCR beta chain emerged from a study of blood T cells in healthy people across ages. A word on this clonotype: Its antigen is currently unknown.

This CDR3 is built from 16 residues. The junction had 7 bases not matched to a gene; V was cut back by 2 bases and J by 4 bases. CDR1 and CDR2 from the germline V gene are KGHDR and SFDVKD. Study-level points and caveats: In older individuals, TCR beta diversity per million T cells was lower, falling roughly linearly with age. Estimates based on one million T cells were treated as lower bounds.

A second PCR of roughly 7 to 11 cycles used a sample-barcoded 5' primer and a J-beta primer mix. TCRdb passed the 5' RACE reads through MiXCR, listing each CDR3 protein once. The repertoire holds about 700,000 distinct CDR3 sequences, with about 30% as singletons. The chain couples TRBV24-1 to TRBJ2-5; 9 nucleotides agree with TRBD1. The sequenced sample was blood. The receptor comes from a woman older than 75 in good health. The CDR3 reads CATSDSAGTGRETQYF. Written as DNA, the CDR3 is TGTGCCACCAGTGATTCGGCCGGGACAGGGCGAGAGACCCAGTACTTC.